The source of this T cell receptor beta chain is a study of long-term antiretroviral therapy in people with HIV. With 0 bases removed from V and 4 bases from J, the gap between germline ends came to 10 bases. Per germline, CDR1 SGHRS and CDR2 YFSETQ. The CDR3 loop spans 14 amino acids. This clone has only one observation. Researchers secured at least one pre-ART and at least two post-ART PBMC samples from each donor. Survey-level resolution applied to immunoSEQ assay v3.0. Researchers set sequencing to target roughly 35,000-55,000 T-cell genomes per sample. The table came from immunoSEQ multiplex PCR; TCRdb's copy has only in-frame clones and leaves some out. The table has tens of thousands of clones, approximately 83% seen once.

The sequencing here drew on unsorted PBMCs, taken approximately 4.1 years after starting antiretroviral therapy. The V call is TRBV5-1, the J call TRBJ1-2; D unclear. The source of this sequence is a man aged 30 to 45 with HIV. CDR3 loop: CASSLAGQIYGYTF. The DNA of the CDR3 is TGCGCCAGCAGCTTGGCCGGGCAGATCTATGGCTACACCTTC.